A selection of T cell receptor beta chains follows, all from one sample in a study of blood T cell repertoires in COVID-19. The table came from immunoSEQ multiplex PCR; TCRdb's copy has only in-frame clones and leaves some out. This table holds some 340,000 clones, more than 85% found once. Sequenced: PBMCs or T cells enriched from blood (not recorded which). The receptors here all came from a woman aged 30 to 39 who had been exposed to COVID-19. Each CDR3 is given without its conserved first and last residue. Fields, in order: V gene, J gene, CDR3 protein.

V: TRBV6-5
J: TRBJ1-3
CDR3: ASSQTGDSGNTIY

V: TRBV10-3
J: TRBJ2-3
CDR3: AISGPGQGLTDTQY

V: TRBV7-9
J: TRBJ2-7
CDR3: ASSPGTPGTDEQY

V: TRBV5-4
J: TRBJ2-1
CDR3: ASSWGGNNEQF

V: TRBV6-5
J: TRBJ2-2
CDR3: ASSYSRAGIGELF

V: TRBV15
J: TRBJ1-2
CDR3: ATSGGQGPWAGGYT

V: TRBV15
J: TRBJ2-5
CDR3: ATSREILTGGGGQY

V: TRBV12-5
J: TRBJ1-2
CDR3: ASGLVSSSITGYWYYT

V: TRBV27
J: TRBJ2-6
CDR3: ASSFIGASGANVLT

V: TRBV27
J: TRBJ2-1
CDR3: ASSPGTGGYNEQF

V: TRBV2
J: TRBJ2-3
CDR3: ASSAENLDTQY

V: TRBV5-5
J: TRBJ2-5
CDR3: ASSLTASGGAKETQY

V: TRBV20-1
J: TRBJ2-1
CDR3: SASWLAGYNEQF

V: TRBV27
J: TRBJ2-3
CDR3: ASSLGAYLATDTQY

V: TRBV6-5
J: TRBJ1-2
CDR3: ASSYLPSPTGYT

V: TRBV9
J: TRBJ1-4
CDR3: ASSGAGFGEKLF

V: TRBV3-1/TRBV3-2
J: TRBJ2-7
CDR3: ASSPGQGGSYEQY

V: TRBV29-1
J: TRBJ1-6
CDR3: SVGVPNSPLH

V: TRBV7-2
J: TRBJ2-2
CDR3: ASRRSGTGGIGELF

V: TRBV2
J: TRBJ2-7
CDR3: ASSRIAGGSSYEQY

V: TRBV19
J: TRBJ2-1
CDR3: ASSTGGGEQF

V: TRBV30
J: TRBJ1-6
CDR3: AWTQDRGPSPLH

V: TRBV18
J: TRBJ1-1
CDR3: ASSLGQSNTEAF

V: TRBV5-1
J: TRBJ1-1
CDR3: ASSSGTGGLSF

V: TRBV4-1
J: TRBJ2-5
CDR3: ASSQDRAIQETQY

V: TRBV4-1
J: TRBJ1-5
CDR3: ASKGQGRQPQH

V: TRBV5-6
J: TRBJ1-2
CDR3: ASSFRGQLNYGYT

V: TRBV19
J: TRBJ2-7
CDR3: ASSILSSGMYEQY

V: TRBV9
J: TRBJ2-5
CDR3: ASSSSAGGRETQY

V: TRBV15
J: TRBJ2-7
CDR3: ATSRAQRGAYEQY

V: TRBV2
J: TRBJ1-5
CDR3: ASSDLQGGQPQH

V: TRBV24-1
J: TRBJ1-2
CDR3: ATSDPGTGGDGYT

V: TRBV6-5
J: TRBJ1-2
CDR3: ASSPGTGTNYGYT

V: TRBV5-4
J: TRBJ2-2
CDR3: ASSPDWQNTGELF

V: TRBV7-9
J: TRBJ1-6
CDR3: ASSLGQGDNSPLH

V: TRBV2
J: TRBJ2-2
CDR3: ASSEELSGGAFFTGELF

V: TRBV7-7
J: TRBJ1-1
CDR3: ASSRIDRAGTEAF

V: TRBV5-1
J: TRBJ2-5
CDR3: ASSPGREGWETQY

V: TRBV6-1
J: TRBJ2-1
CDR3: ASSDPTTSSYNEQF

V: TRBV15
J: TRBJ2-3
CDR3: ATSRQGAGDTQY

V: TRBV9
J: TRBJ1-2
CDR3: ASSVAGGARYT

V: TRBV19
J: TRBJ1-1
CDR3: ASRTGAGGTEAF

V: TRBV4-1
J: TRBJ1-2
CDR3: ASSQEAGDDGYT

V: TRBV7-2
J: TRBJ2-7
CDR3: ASTLGLAGDGEQY

V: TRBV5-4
J: TRBJ1-1
CDR3: ASTRGRVSRAEAF

V: TRBV5-1
J: TRBJ2-4
CDR3: ASSPQGGGKNIQY

V: TRBV29-1
J: TRBJ1-4
CDR3: SVLHGGSDEKLF

V: TRBV6-5
J: TRBJ1-4
CDR3: ASSYTGRGSEKLF

V: TRBV11-2
J: TRBJ2-7
CDR3: ASSYGTAYEQY